Ten or more counts support the clone carrying this TCR beta chain. As yet, its antigen is unknown. UMIs were added to TCR cDNA along with a universal primer site when it was made by 5'RACE template switching. From the 5' RACE reads, TCRdb called clonotypes with MiXCR, one entry per CDR3 protein. The profile covers hundreds of thousands of distinct CDR3 sequences, with roughly 3.5% appearing a single time and 23% taken by the ten largest. The record originates from a study of T cells after yellow fever vaccination. Unmatched junction bases numbered 7, after V lost 3 bases and J lost 3 bases. The CDR3 is made up of 15 amino acids. Germline CDR1 is SGHVS and CDR2 is FNYEAQ. Study-level points and caveats: Post-booster samples contained most primary-vaccination clones (approximately 95% CD4, around 90% CD8).

The chain links TRBV7-6 to TRBJ2-7; 8 bases agree with TRBD2. The sample here was PBMCs, taken on the day of the yellow fever booster vaccination. This receptor was taken from a man younger than 30 who received the YFV17D yellow fever vaccine. In DNA, the CDR3 is TGTGCCAGCAGCTTCGGGCGGGGGGCCGTCTACGAGCAGTACTTC. This translates into CASSFGRGAVYEQYF.